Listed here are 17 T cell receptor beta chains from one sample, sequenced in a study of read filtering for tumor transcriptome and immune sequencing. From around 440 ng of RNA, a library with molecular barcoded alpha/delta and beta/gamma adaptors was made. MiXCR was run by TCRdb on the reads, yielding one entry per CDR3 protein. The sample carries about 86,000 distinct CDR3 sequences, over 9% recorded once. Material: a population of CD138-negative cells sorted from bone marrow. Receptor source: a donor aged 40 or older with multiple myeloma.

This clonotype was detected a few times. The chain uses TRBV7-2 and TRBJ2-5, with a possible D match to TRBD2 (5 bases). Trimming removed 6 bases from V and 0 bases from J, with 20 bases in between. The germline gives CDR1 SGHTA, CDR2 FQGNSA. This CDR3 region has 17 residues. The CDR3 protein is CASSLRERLLYQETQYF. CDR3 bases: TGTGCCAGCAGTCTCCGGGAACGCTTGCTGTACCAAGAGACCCAGTACTTC. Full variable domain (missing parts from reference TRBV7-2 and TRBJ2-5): GAGVSQSPSNKVTEKGKDVELRCDPISGHTALYWYRQSLGQGLEFLIYFQGNSAPDKSGLPSDRFSAERTGGSVSTLTIQRTQQEDSAVYLCASSLRERLLYQETQYFGPGTRLLVL.

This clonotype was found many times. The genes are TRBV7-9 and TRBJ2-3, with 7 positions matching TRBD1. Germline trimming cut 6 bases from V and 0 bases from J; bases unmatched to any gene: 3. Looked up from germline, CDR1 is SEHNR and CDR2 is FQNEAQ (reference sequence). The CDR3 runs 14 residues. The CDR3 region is CASSWDSSTDTQYF. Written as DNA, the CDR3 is TGTGCCAGCAGTTGGGACAGCAGCACAGATACGCAGTATTTT.

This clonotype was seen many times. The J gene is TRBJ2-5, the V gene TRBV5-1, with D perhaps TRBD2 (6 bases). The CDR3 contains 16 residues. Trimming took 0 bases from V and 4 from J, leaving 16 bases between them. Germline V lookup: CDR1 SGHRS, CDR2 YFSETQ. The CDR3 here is CASSLGGSGTGETQYF. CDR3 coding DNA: TGCGCCAGCAGCTTGGGTGGTAGCGGAACCGGAGAGACCCAGTACTTC.

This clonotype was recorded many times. CDR3 nucleotide sequence: TGTGCCTGGAGGGGGTCCTACAATGAGCAGTTCTTC. Translating it yields CAWRGSYNEQFF. This chain connects TRBV30 to TRBJ2-1, with D uncertain. The CDR3 loop spans 12 amino acids. Looked up from germline, CDR1 is GTSNPN and CDR2 is SVGIG (reference sequence). Trimming took off 3 bases at V and 1 base at J, with 4 bases between the two ends. Drawing the rest from reference TRBV30 and TRBJ2-1, the complete variable domain is SQTIHQWPATLVQPVGSPLSLECTVEGTSNPNLYWYRQAAGRGLQLLFYSVGIGQISSEVPQNLSASRPQDRQFILSSKKLLLSDSGFYLCAWRGSYNEQFFGPGTRLTVL.

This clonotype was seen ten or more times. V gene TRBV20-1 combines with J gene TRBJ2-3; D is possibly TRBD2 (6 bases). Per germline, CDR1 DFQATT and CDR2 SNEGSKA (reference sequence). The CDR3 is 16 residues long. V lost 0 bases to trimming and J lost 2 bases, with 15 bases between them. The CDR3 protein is CSARDRLTRPTDTQYF. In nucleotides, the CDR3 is TGCAGTGCTAGAGATCGTCTGACTAGGCCCACAGATACGCAGTATTTT.

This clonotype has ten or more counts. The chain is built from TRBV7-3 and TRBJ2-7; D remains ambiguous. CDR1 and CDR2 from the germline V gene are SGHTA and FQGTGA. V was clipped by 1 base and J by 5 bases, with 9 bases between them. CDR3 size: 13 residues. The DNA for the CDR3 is TGTGCCAGCAGCTTAAGTCGTCGGGACGAGCAGTACTTC. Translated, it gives CASSLSRRDEQYF.

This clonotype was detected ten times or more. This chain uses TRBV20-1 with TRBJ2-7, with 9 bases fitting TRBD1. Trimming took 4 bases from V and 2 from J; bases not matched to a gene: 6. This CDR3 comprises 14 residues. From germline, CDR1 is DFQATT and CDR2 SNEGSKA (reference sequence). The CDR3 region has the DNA TGCAGTGCTACGTGGACAGGGGTCCCCTACGAGCAGTACTTC. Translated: CSATWTGVPYEQYF.

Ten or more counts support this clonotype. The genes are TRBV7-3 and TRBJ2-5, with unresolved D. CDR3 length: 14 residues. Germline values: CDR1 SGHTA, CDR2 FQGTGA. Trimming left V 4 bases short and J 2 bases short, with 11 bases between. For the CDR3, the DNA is TGTGCCAGCAGCTCCCTGGGCGGTCAAGAGACCCAGTACTTC. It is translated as CASSSLGGQETQYF.

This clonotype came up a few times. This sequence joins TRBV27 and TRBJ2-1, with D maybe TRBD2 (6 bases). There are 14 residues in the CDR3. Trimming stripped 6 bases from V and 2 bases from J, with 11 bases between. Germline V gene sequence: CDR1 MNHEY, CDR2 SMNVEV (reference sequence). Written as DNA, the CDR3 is TGTGCCAGCAGCTTAGCGGAGGCCTACAATGAGCAGTTCTTC. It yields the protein CASSLAEAYNEQFF.

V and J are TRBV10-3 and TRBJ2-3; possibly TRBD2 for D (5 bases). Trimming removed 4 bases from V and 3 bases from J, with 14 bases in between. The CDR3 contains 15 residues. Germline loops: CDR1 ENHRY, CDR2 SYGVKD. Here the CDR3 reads CAISAPTSGTDTQYF. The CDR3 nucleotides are TGTGCCATCAGTGCCCCGACCAGCGGAACAGATACGCAGTATTTT.

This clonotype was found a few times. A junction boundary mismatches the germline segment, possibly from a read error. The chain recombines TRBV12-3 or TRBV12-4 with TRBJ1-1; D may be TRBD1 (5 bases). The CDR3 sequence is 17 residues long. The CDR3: CAGSLAPGGGLDTEALF. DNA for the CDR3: TGTGCCGGCAGTTTAGCGCCCGGGGGGGGGTTGGACACTGAAGCTCTCTTT.

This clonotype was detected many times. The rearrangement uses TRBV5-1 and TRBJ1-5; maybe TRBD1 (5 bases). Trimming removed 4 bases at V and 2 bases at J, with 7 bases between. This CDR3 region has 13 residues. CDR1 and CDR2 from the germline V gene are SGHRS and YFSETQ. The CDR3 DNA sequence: TGCGCCAGCAGCATAGGGGGCAATCAGCCCCAGCATTTT. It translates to CASSIGGNQPQHF.

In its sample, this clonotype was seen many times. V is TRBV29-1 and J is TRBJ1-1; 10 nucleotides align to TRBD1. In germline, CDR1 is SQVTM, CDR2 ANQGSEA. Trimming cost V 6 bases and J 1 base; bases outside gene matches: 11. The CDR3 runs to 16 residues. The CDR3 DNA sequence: TGCAGCGTCCTACACCGGGACAGGGGTTGGAACACTGAAGCTTTCTTT. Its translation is CSVLHRDRGWNTEAFF.

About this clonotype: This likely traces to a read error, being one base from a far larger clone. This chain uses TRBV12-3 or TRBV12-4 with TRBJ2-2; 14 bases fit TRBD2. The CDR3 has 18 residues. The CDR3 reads CASSFLGTSGSWTGELLF. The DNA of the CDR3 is TGTGCCAGCAGTTTCCTCGGGACTAGCGGGAGTTGGACCGGGGAGCTGCTTTTT.

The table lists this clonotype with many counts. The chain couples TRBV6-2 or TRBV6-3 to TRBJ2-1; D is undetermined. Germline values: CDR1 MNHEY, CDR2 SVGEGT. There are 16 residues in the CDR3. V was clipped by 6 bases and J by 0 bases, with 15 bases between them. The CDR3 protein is CASSRDFQRSYNEQFF. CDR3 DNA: TGTGCCAGCAGCCGCGATTTCCAGCGCTCCTACAATGAGCAGTTCTTC.

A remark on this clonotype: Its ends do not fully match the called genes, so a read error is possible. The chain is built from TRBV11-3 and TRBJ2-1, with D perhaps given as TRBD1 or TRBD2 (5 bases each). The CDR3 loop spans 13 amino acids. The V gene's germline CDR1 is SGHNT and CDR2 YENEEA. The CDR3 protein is CASSPPWDDEQLF. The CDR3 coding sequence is TGTGCCAGCAGCCCACCCTGGGACGATGAGCAGCTCTTC.

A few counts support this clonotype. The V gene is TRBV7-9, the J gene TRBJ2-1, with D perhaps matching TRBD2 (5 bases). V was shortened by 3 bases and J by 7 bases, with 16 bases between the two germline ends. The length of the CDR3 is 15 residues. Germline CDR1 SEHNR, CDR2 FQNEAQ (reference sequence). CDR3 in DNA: TGTGCCAGCAGCTTGACTACGATAATTGGGAATGAGCAGTTCTTC. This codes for CASSLTTIIGNEQFF.